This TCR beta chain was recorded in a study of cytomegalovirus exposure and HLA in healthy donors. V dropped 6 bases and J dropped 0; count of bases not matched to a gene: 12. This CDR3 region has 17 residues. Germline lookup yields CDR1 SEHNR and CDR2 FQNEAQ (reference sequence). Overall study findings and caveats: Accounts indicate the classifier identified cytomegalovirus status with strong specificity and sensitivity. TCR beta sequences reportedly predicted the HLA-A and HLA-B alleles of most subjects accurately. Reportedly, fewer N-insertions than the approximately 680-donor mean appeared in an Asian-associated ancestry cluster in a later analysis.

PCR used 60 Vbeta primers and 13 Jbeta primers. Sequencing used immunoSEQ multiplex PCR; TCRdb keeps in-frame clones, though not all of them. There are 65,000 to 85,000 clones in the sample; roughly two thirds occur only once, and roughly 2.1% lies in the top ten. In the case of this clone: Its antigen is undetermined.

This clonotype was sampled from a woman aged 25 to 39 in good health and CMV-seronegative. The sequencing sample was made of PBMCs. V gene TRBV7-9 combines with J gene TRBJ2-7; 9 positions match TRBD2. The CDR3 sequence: CASRPTKSGGTSYEQYF. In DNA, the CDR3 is TGTGCCAGCAGGCCGACTAAAAGCGGGGGGACCTCCTACGAGCAGTACTTC.